Below are 8 T cell receptor beta chains sequenced from a single sample in a study of T and B cells in COVID-19 patients. Multiplex PCR with BIOMED2 TRB-A/B primer pools amplified TRB rearrangements. TCRdb re-called the multiplex PCR reads with MiXCR, one entry per CDR3 protein. The data hold approximately 15,000 distinct CDR3 sequences, with roughly 29% observed a single time. Blood genomic DNA input for TRB amplification was 250-500 ng. The sequenced material came from blood. The receptors derive from a human donor who had recovered from COVID-19.

This clonotype was counted at least ten times. V and J are TRBV12-3 or TRBV12-4 and TRBJ1-6; 7 bases map to TRBD1. The ends lost 3 bases at V and 7 bases at J; junction bases unmatched: 6. CDR3 length: 15 residues. The DNA for the CDR3 is TGTGCCAGCAGTTTGCGACAGGGATCCAATTCACCCCTCCACTTT. Its translation is CASSLRQGSNSPLHF.

The chain uses TRBV19 and TRBJ1-1, with 8 bases that match TRBD1. The junction had 7 bases not matched to a gene; V was cut back by 8 bases and J by 5 bases. This CDR3 is built from 13 residues. Germline V gene lookup returns CDR1 LNHDA and CDR2 SQIVND (reference sequence). The chain's CDR3 is CASSRQGRTEAFF. In DNA, the CDR3 is TGTGCCAGTTCCCGACAGGGGAGGACTGAAGCTTTCTTT.

This clonotype was counted only a few times. The rearrangement uses TRBV19 and TRBJ1-5; D is undetermined. Germline CDR1 reads LNHDA; CDR2 reads SQIVND (reference sequence). CDR3 size: 12 residues. With 6 bases removed from V and 4 bases from J, the gap between germline ends came to 7 bases. CDR3 sequence: CASSRGNQPQHF. As DNA, the CDR3 is TGTGCCAGTAGCAGAGGGAATCAGCCCCAGCATTTT.

This clonotype rates as medium-sized. The rearrangement joins TRBV6-5 to TRBJ2-5; D remains ambiguous. The V gene lost 4 bases and the J gene lost 14 bases, with 20 bases spanning the gap. Germline V CDR1 and CDR2: MNHEY, SVGAGI. CDR3 length equals 13 residues. The chain's CDR3 is CASSLTDLTEPYF. DNA for the CDR3: TGTGCCAGCAGTTTGACTGATCTCACGGAACCTTACTTC.

There are many counts of this clonotype. V gene TRBV6-2 or TRBV6-3 combines with J gene TRBJ2-3; a weak D match, TRBD2 (5 bases). CDR3 length equals 14 residues. Trimming stripped 4 bases from V and 5 bases from J, with 13 bases between. The germline V gene has CDR1 MNHEY and CDR2 SVGEGT. The CDR3 reads CASSLLSGIDTQYF. As DNA, the CDR3 is TGTGCCAGCAGTTTGCTTTCGGGGATAGATACGCAGTATTTT.

This clonotype has a count of ten or more. This chain links TRBV27 with TRBJ1-4, with unresolved D. From germline, CDR1 is MNHEY and CDR2 SMNVEV (reference sequence). The CDR3 spans 17 residues. V dropped 3 bases and J dropped 0 bases, with 14 bases sitting between them. The CDR3 loop reads CASSFRRTAATNEKLFF. The CDR3, as DNA: TGTGCCAGCAGTTTTCGACGGACGGCAGCAACTAATGAAAAACTGTTTTTT. The variable domain in full, completed from reference TRBV27 and TRBJ1-4, reads EAQVTQNPRYLITVTGKKLTVTCSQNMNHEYMSWYRQDPGLGLRQIYYSMNVEVTDKGDVPEGYKVSRKEKRNFPLILESPSPNQTSLYFCASSFRRTAATNEKLFFGSGTQLSVL.

Concerning this clonotype: A much larger clone lies a single base off, so this may be a read error. The chain is built from TRBV11-3 and TRBJ2-1, with 13 bases identical to TRBD2. From germline, CDR1 is SGHNT and CDR2 YENEEA. The CDR3 is 15 amino acids. V was clipped by 10 bases and J by 10 bases; unmatched bases: 13. This CDR3 is CATRTSGSLGREQFF. The CDR3 bases are TGTGCCACCAGGACTAGCGGGAGTCTAGGGCGCGAGCAGTTCTTC.

This clonotype qualifies as medium-sized. The J gene is TRBJ1-1, the V gene TRBV27, with D maybe TRBD1 (6 bases). The CDR3 has 12 residues. Germline V lookup: CDR1 MNHEY, CDR2 SMNVEV (reference sequence). With 7 bases removed from V and 12 bases from J, the gap between germline ends came to 18 bases. Written as DNA, the CDR3 is TGTGCCAGCACTAGAACAGGGACTGGTACTTTCTTT. This sequence encodes CASTRTGTGTFF.